This T cell receptor beta chain was captured by sequencing in a study of blood T cell repertoires in COVID-19. Looking at the study overall: Italy, Spain and the United States were the sources of the convalescent and acute COVID-19 samples. Sample material is recorded as cDNA or gDNA derived from T cells, B-cell-depleted T cells, or PBMCs.

In the authors' workflow: It was from reference gene primer amplification that nucleated cell counts were estimated. Sequencing used immunoSEQ multiplex PCR; TCRdb keeps in-frame clones, though not all of them. For V, J and clone size, that table is used; D and trimming come from the DNA. Of about 48,000 clones detected, 70% to 90% appear once; the ten largest clones hold less than 20%. The sequencing sample was made of peripheral blood. This sequence was found in a human donor in a cohort sampled during active COVID-19. The donor label of this sample is uncertain.

CDR3 loop: CASSLGLPTRPQHF. Written as DNA, the CDR3 is TGTGCCAGCAGCTTAGGACTCCCTACCCGGCCCCAGCATTTT. The chain couples TRBV7-8 to TRBJ1-5; D unresolved. The CDR3 has 14 amino acids. V lost 1 base, J lost 9 bases, and 13 bases lay in between. Germline CDR1 and CDR2: SGHVS and FQNEAQ.